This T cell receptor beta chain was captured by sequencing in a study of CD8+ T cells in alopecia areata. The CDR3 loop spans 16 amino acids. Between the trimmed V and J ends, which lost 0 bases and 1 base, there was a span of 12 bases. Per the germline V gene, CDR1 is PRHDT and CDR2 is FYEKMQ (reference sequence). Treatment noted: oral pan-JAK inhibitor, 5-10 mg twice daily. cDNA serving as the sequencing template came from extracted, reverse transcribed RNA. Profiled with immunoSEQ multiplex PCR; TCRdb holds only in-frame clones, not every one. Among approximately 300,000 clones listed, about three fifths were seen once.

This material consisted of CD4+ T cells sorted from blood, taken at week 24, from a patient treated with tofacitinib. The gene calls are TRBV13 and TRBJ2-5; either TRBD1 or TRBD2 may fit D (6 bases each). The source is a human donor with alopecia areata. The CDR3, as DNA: TGTGCCAGCAGCTTAGGCGTGGGGGGCCTCCAAGAGACCCAGTACTTC. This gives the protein CASSLGVGGLQETQYF.